These T cell receptor beta chains were read from a single sample in a study of shared clonotypes between healthy human individuals. Libraries were prepared by immunoSEQ multiplex PCR; TCRdb keeps only in-frame clonotypes and omits some of them. The sample records 100,000 to 120,000 clones, roughly 70% being singletons. Input material: memory CD8+ T cells sorted from blood. These receptors all stem from a woman aged 25 to 39 in good health. The CDR3 runs from the conserved cysteine through the conserved F or W. D genes are given only for firm matches. The size entry is marked missing in some rows and otherwise reads once, few, many or a size class.

clone size	D gene	V gene	J gene	CDR3 DNA	CDR3 protein
few	TRBD1	TRBV4-1	TRBJ2-7	TGCGCCAGCAGCCACTCAGAGGACAGGTCCTACGAGCAGTACTTC	CASSHSEDRSYEQYF
.	TRBD2	TRBV27	TRBJ2-1	TGTGCCAGCAGTTTATTAGCGGGAAGTGCTTGGTTCTTC	CASSLLAGSAWFF
.	TRBD1	TRBV19	TRBJ1-1	TGTGCCAGTAGTAAGGGGGACAGGGTGGTTGTCACTGAAGCTTTCTTT	CASSKGDRVVVTEAFF
.	TRBD1	TRBV9	TRBJ1-4	TGTGCCAGCAGCTACGGAGGGACAGATGAAAAACTGTTTTTT	CASSYGGTDEKLFF
.	TRBD1	TRBV28	TRBJ2-7	TGTGCCAGCAACCCGACAGGGGGCTACTACGAGCAGTACTTC	CASNPTGGYYEQYF
.	.	TRBV28	TRBJ2-3	TGTGCCAGCAGTTTTGTAGCGGGCACAGATACGCAGTATTTT	CASSFVAGTDTQYF
.	.	TRBV7-9	TRBJ1-3	TGTGCCAGCAACGACCCGAGCTCTGGAAACACCATATATTTT	CASNDPSSGNTIYF
few	.	TRBV11-2	TRBJ2-7	TGTGCCAGCAGCCCAAGCCCCCCCCAGGGTGAGGAGCAGTACTTC	CASSPSPPQGEEQYF
many	TRBD2	TRBV6-1	TRBJ2-7	TGTGCCAGCAGTTTTACTAGCGGGAGCTCCTACGAGCAGTACTTC	CASSFTSGSSYEQYF
once	.	TRBV6-1	TRBJ2-7	TGTGCCAGCAGTGGCATGACCTACGAGCAGTACTTC	CASSGMTYEQYF
once	.	TRBV11-2	TRBJ2-7	TGTGCCAGCAGCGCCCGGGACGGAGCCCTTGGCGAGCAGTACTTC	CASSARDGALGEQYF
.	.	TRBV10-1	TRBJ1-1	TGCGCCAGCAGTGAGTCGTTCTCGAACACTGAAGCTTTCTTT	CASSESFSNTEAFF
.	.	TRBV27	TRBJ2-7	TGTGCCAGCAGCACAAACAGGGATTCCTACGAGCAGTACTTC	CASSTNRDSYEQYF
.	TRBD2	TRBV28	TRBJ2-3	TGTGCCAGCAGTCCAACGCGGCGGGAGGGCCCACTCGTACTGCTGGGGGCCACAGATACGCAGTATTTT	CASSPTRREGPLVLLGATDTQYF
once	.	TRBV9	TRBJ2-7	TGTGCCAGCAGCGCCCGCCCAGGGGCTGTCGACGAGCAGTACTTC	CASSARPGAVDEQYF
many	TRBD2	TRBV11-2	TRBJ2-7	TGTGCCAGCAGCCGATCAGCGGGAGGCTACGAGCAGTACTTC	CASSRSAGGYEQYF
.	.	TRBV19	TRBJ1-2	TGTGCCAGTAGTATCTGGGCCAAGGGGCCCTATGGCTACACCTTC	CASSIWAKGPYGYTF
.	TRBD1	TRBV19	TRBJ2-2	TGTGCCAGTAGTTGGGGACAGGCTACGAACACCGGGGAGCTGTTTTTT	CASSWGQATNTGELFF
.	.	TRBV7-6	TRBJ2-5	TGTGCCAGCAGTCAGGGTTCGAGTCGAGAGACCCAGTACTTC	CASSQGSSRETQYF
few	.	TRBV5-6	TRBJ2-1	TGTGCCAGCAGCGAACCGGGGAATGAGCAGTTCTTC	CASSEPGNEQFF
.	.	TRBV7-3	TRBJ2-3	TGTGCCAGCAGCTTAAGCGGATCAGATACGCAGTATTTT	CASSLSGSDTQYF
.	TRBD2	TRBV28	TRBJ2-7	TGTGCCAGCAGCTCCAGAGATAGCGGGAGCTACGAGCAGTACTTC	CASSSRDSGSYEQYF
.	.	TRBV10-3	TRBJ1-3	TGTGCCACGGGGGGGACACTCGCCTCTGGAAACACCATATATTTT	CATGGTLASGNTIYF
.	.	TRBV7-8	TRBJ2-7	TGTGCCAGCAGCTTAGTTGGGGAGGACGAGCAGTACTTC	CASSLVGEDEQYF
once	.	TRBV21-1	TRBJ1-5	TGTGCCAGCATTTTTCCCCACCAGGCAGGACTTCATCCCCAGCATTTT	CASIFPHQAGLHPQHF
.	TRBD2	TRBV19	TRBJ2-7	TGTGCCAGTAGTATAGCCCACCTTAGCGGGGACTCCTACGAGCAGTACTTC	CASSIAHLSGDSYEQYF
.	TRBD1	TRBV4-1	TRBJ2-4	TGCGCCAGCAGCCAACAGACAGGGGCGGTCGGCATTCAGTACTTC	CASSQQTGAVGIQYF
few	TRBD1	TRBV19	TRBJ2-7	TGTGCCACCACGGACAGGGACTACGAGCAGTACTTC	CATTDRDYEQYF
once	.	TRBV6-6	TRBJ2-7	TGTGCCAGCTCCCTGGGGGTTCACGAGCAGTACTTC	CASSLGVHEQYF
.	.	TRBV27	TRBJ2-2	TGTGCCAGCAGTTTCTCGACACGAACGAACACCGGGGAGCTGTTTTTT	CASSFSTRTNTGELFF
.	TRBD2	TRBV7-8	TRBJ2-1	TGTGCCAGCAGCGGACGGGAGGGTCCCTACAATGAGCAGTTCTTC	CASSGREGPYNEQFF
.	.	TRBV25-1	TRBJ2-3	TGTGCCAGCAGTGTTTCGGATAGCACAGATACGCAGTATTTT	CASSVSDSTDTQYF
.	.	TRBV6-4	TRBJ1-2	TGTGCCAGCAACCCCCGGCGAAGGGCGGAAACTTTCCATGGCTACACCTTC	CASNPRRRAETFHGYTF
.	.	TRBV19	TRBJ1-2	TGTGCCAGTAGTACTCGTCAGGGTGTTTTTTCGAATGGCTACACCTTC	CASSTRQGVFSNGYTF
.	.	TRBV27	TRBJ2-1	TGTGCCAGCAACCTCGTAGGCCACAATGAGCAGTTCTTC	CASNLVGHNEQFF
once	TRBD2	TRBV2	TRBJ2-7	TGTGCCAGCATGTCTAGCGGGACTTACGAGCAGTACTTC	CASMSSGTYEQYF
.	.	TRBV28	TRBJ1-5	TGTGCCAGCAGGATCACACTTAATCAGCCCCAGCATTTT	CASRITLNQPQHF
.	.	TRBV6-5	TRBJ2-7	TGTGCCAGCAGTCCCGGGACGGCCTCCTACGAGCAGTACTTC	CASSPGTASYEQYF
.	.	TRBV29-1	TRBJ2-7	TGCAGCGTTGAAGATCGGAAGGAGCGGGCCTACGAGCAGTACTTC	CSVEDRKERAYEQYF
many	TRBD1	TRBV29-1	TRBJ1-1	TGCAGCGTGACAGGGACAGGGCAGACTGAAGCTTTCTTT	CSVTGTGQTEAFF
.	.	TRBV5-6	TRBJ2-7	TGTGCCAGCAGCTTAATGGGGCCGTCTCCGTACGAGCAGTACTTC	CASSLMGPSPYEQYF
.	.	TRBV11-2	TRBJ2-5	TGTGCCAGCAGCTTAGCAGGGGCAGGGGAGACCCAGTACTTC	CASSLAGAGETQYF
.	.	TRBV7-2	TRBJ1-3	TGTGCCAGCAGTTTATTGAACTTCCCCTGGGTCTCTGGAAACACCATATATTTT	CASSLLNFPWVSGNTIYF
.	TRBD2	TRBV7-9	TRBJ2-7	TGTGCCAGCAGAAGGGGGGAGCGGGAGAGGCCCTACGAGCAGTACTTC	CASRRGERERPYEQYF
.	TRBD2	TRBV6-5	TRBJ2-2	TGTTCAAGCAGGGTAGCGGGAGCCGGGGAGCTGTTTTTT	CSSRVAGAGELFF
.	TRBD1	TRBV11-2	TRBJ1-1	TGTGCCAGCAGCCCTACAGGGGAAACTGAAGCTTTCTTT	CASSPTGETEAFF
.	.	TRBV6-5	TRBJ2-2	TGTGCCAGCAGTTTTGCACACCACACCGGGGAGCTGTTTTTT	CASSFAHHTGELFF
once	.	TRBV18	TRBJ2-3	TGTGCCAGCTCACCAGGAGACCCTCTCCTAAGCACAGATACGCAGTATTTT	CASSPGDPLLSTDTQYF
.	.	TRBV10-3	TRBJ2-1	TGTGCCATCAGGGCTAGCTCCTACAATGAGCAGTTCTTC	CAIRASSYNEQFF
many	.	TRBV27	TRBJ1-5	TGTGCCAGCAGTCCCGGTAGCAATCAGCCCCAGCATTTT	CASSPGSNQPQHF
.	.	TRBV29-1	TRBJ1-2	TGCAGCGTCCTGGACAGAGATTATGGCTACACCTTC	CSVLDRDYGYTF
.	.	TRBV6-4	TRBJ2-2	TGTGCCAGCAGTGACTCTGAGCTTGGAGGGGATTACGGCGGGGAGCTGTTTTTT	CASSDSELGGDYGGELFF
.	.	TRBV6-4	TRBJ2-1	TGTGCCAGCAGTGAGGGAGACTCCAATGAGCAGTTCTTC	CASSEGDSNEQFF
.	.	TRBV21-1	TRBJ2-1	TGTGCCAGCAGTAAAATCGGAGCCCTAAATGAGCAGTTCTTC	CASSKIGALNEQFF
.	.	TRBV7-2	TRBJ1-5	TGTGCCAGCAGCTTTTTGAATCAGCCCCAGCATTTT	CASSFLNQPQHF